One sample yielded the 29 T cell receptor beta chains listed below, sequenced in a study of chronic HIV infection and antiretroviral therapy. TCRdb reprocessed the 5' RACE reads via MiXCR and lists one record per CDR3 protein. The table has about 38,000 distinct CDR3 sequences, more than 8% seen once. Input material: peripheral blood. The receptor source for this set is an adult who had HIV and had not received antiretroviral therapy, or was an uninfected healthy control (not recorded which).

In regard to this clonotype: This CDR3 fails to terminate in the conserved phenylalanine or tryptophan, so it likely reflects a read error. V and J are TRBV28 and TRBJ2-7, with TRBD1 matching 7 bases. CDR3 length: 14 residues. Germline V gives CDR1 MDHEN, CDR2 SYDVKM. J gave up 3 bases and V 2 bases, and 4 bases lay outside the gene matches. The DNA for the CDR3 is TGTGCCAGCAGTTTACTCGGGACAGTCTACGAGCAGTACTCC. Its protein is CASSLLGTVYEQYS.

The table lists this clonotype with a few counts. The V call is TRBV28, the J call TRBJ2-7, with 9 bases fitting TRBD1. From germline, CDR1 is MDHEN and CDR2 SYDVKM. The CDR3 totals 15 residues. V was clipped by 7 bases and J by 1 base; unmatched bases: 8. CDR3 region: CASNPTGTGSYEQYF. As DNA, the CDR3 is TGTGCCAGCAACCCCACTGGGACAGGGTCCTACGAGCAGTACTTC.

A few counts support this clonotype. An end of the junction does not agree with germline; a read error may underlie this. CDR3 sequence (DNA): TGTGCCAGCTCACCCGACCTCTCTGGAAACACCGTATATTTT. This translates into CASSPDLSGNTVYF. The chain employs TRBV18 and TRBJ1-3; D ambiguous. Germline values: CDR1 KGHSH, CDR2 LQKENI. The CDR3 is made up of 14 amino acids.

This clonotype came up a few times. V usage is TRBV28 and J usage is TRBJ2-1; D is undetermined. Germline loops: CDR1 MDHEN, CDR2 SYDVKM. The CDR3 consists of 12 residues. The V end was cut by 3 bases, the J end by 4 bases, with 4 bases between. The CDR3 reads CASSFKYNEQFF. CDR3 DNA sequence: TGTGCCAGCAGTTTCAAGTACAATGAGCAGTTCTTC.

Points on this clonotype: A much larger clone differs from this one at a single base, so this may be a read error. Because it lacks the conserved phenylalanine or tryptophan at the end, this CDR3 is likely a read error. This rearrangement joins TRBV4-1 to TRBJ2-7, with D possibly matching TRBD2 (5 bases). The V gene's germline CDR1 is MGHRA and CDR2 YSYEKL. The CDR3 loop spans 15 amino acids. Trimming took 0 bases from V and 0 from J, leaving 9 bases between them. CDR3 DNA sequence: TGCGCCAGCAGCCAAGATCGGGGAAGCTCCTACGAGCAGTACATC. Encoded protein: CASSQDRGSSYEQYI.

The sample holds a few counts of this clonotype. The chain carries TRBV27 and TRBJ1-1, with 10 bases that match TRBD1. Germline assignment: CDR1 MNHEY and CDR2 SMNVEV (reference sequence). This CDR3 is built from 14 residues. V lost 6 bases, J lost 4 bases, and 5 bases stayed unmatched. The chain's CDR3 is CASRMGQGRTEAFF. The CDR3 region has the DNA TGTGCCAGCAGGATGGGACAGGGGCGCACTGAAGCTTTCTTT.

This clonotype was seen repeatedly, ten times or more. The rearrangement links TRBV27 to TRBJ2-3; D might be TRBD1 (5 bases). Trimming cost V 1 base and J 4 bases, with 12 bases left between them. The CDR3 is 15 amino acids. Germline values: CDR1 MNHEY, CDR2 SMNVEV (reference sequence). CDR3 residues: CASSLFQGKADTQYF. The CDR3 bases are TGTGCCAGCAGTTTATTCCAGGGAAAGGCAGATACGCAGTATTTT.

This clonotype turned up a few times. J is TRBJ2-3 and V is TRBV9; 7 bases align to TRBD1. The CDR3 loop spans 14 amino acids. Germline V gene sequence: CDR1 SGDLS, CDR2 YYNGEE. Trimming cost V 8 bases and J 2 bases; bases outside gene matches: 8. CDR3 sequence reads: CASKGRGITDTQYF. CDR3 in DNA: TGTGCCAGTAAGGGCAGGGGGATCACAGATACGCAGTATTTT. Looking up the rest from reference TRBV9 and TRBJ2-3 gives the full variable domain: DSGVTQTPKHLITATGQRVTLRCSPRSGDLSVYWYQQSLDQGLQFLIQYYNGEERAKGNILERFSAQQFPDLHSELNLSSLELGDSALYFCASKGRGITDTQYFGPGTRLTVL.

For this clonotype: Since a much larger clone is just one base distant, this may be a read error. The conserved phenylalanine or tryptophan normally closing the CDR3 is absent here, so this likely arose from a read error. The genes are TRBV28 and TRBJ1-2, with D possibly being TRBD1 (6 bases). Germline lookup yields CDR1 MDHEN and CDR2 SYDVKM. The CDR3 runs 13 residues. The V and J ends lost 3 bases and 4 bases respectively, with 9 bases between them. The CDR3 here is CASSFGQSYGYTL. As DNA, the CDR3 is TGTGCCAGCAGTTTCGGACAGTCCTATGGCTACACCTTA.

This clonotype appeared a few times. The chain combines TRBV28 with TRBJ1-1, with TRBD1 as a possible D gene (6 bases). The CDR3 spans 16 residues. Between the trimmed V and J ends, which lost 6 bases and 10 bases, there was a span of 27 bases. CDR1 is MDHEN, CDR2 SYDVKM, per germline. CDR3 sequence: CASRLQGTAGFIGAFF. The CDR3 region has the DNA TGTGCCAGCAGATTACAGGGCACCGCGGGGTTTATTGGAGCTTTCTTT.

The chain has TRBV4-2 and TRBJ2-1; 9 nucleotides line up with TRBD2. CDR3 size: 16 residues. V lost 0 bases to trimming and J lost 7 bases; unmatched junction nucleotides: 7. Germline V gene sequence: CDR1 LGHNA, CDR2 YNFKEQ. The CDR3 protein is CASSQDVSGSGNEQFF. CDR3 coding DNA: TGTGCCAGCAGCCAAGATGTTAGCGGGAGTGGTAATGAGCAGTTCTTC.

In its sample, this clonotype was seen a few times. The V call is TRBV4-1, the J call TRBJ1-1; 7 positions match TRBD1. The CDR3 covers 14 residues. V was pared by 3 bases and J by 1 base, with 2 bases of the junction left unmatched. CDR1 and CDR2 (germline): MGHRA, YSYEKL. The CDR3 DNA reads as TGCGCCAGCAGCCAGAGACAGGGGAACACTGAAGCTTTCTTT. Translating it yields CASSQRQGNTEAFF.

The genes are TRBV30 and TRBJ2-2; the D gene is possibly TRBD2 (6 bases). Trimming left V 4 bases short and J 4 bases short, with 16 bases between. The CDR3 is 15 amino acids. CDR1 and CDR2 (germline): GTSNPN, SVGIG (reference sequence). The CDR3 region is CAWNFVGGSTGELFF. The CDR3 DNA sequence: TGTGCCTGGAATTTCGTGGGAGGAAGCACCGGGGAGCTGTTTTTT. Full variable domain (missing parts from reference TRBV30 and TRBJ2-2): SQTIHQWPATLVQPVGSPLSLECTVEGTSNPNLYWYRQAAGRGLQLLFYSVGIGQISSEVPQNLSASRPQDRQFILSSKKLLLSDSGFYLCAWNFVGGSTGELFFGEGSRLTVL.

This clonotype was counted ten times or more. The chain has TRBV6-1 and TRBJ2-1, with D unclear. The V end was cut by 5 bases, the J end by 8 bases, with 4 bases between. CDR1 is MNHNS and CDR2 is SASEGT in the germline V gene. The CDR3 length is 10 residues. Here the CDR3 reads CASSSHEQFF. DNA of the CDR3: TGTGCCAGCAGTTCTCATGAGCAGTTCTTC.

This clonotype showed up many times. The chain is built from TRBV6-1 and TRBJ2-7; TRBD1 or TRBD2 may be the D gene (5 bases each). V lost 10 bases, J lost 5 bases, and 18 bases lay in between. This CDR3 spans 13 amino acids. Germline CDR1 is MNHNS and CDR2 is SASEGT. The CDR3 is CAIKPGRNDEQYF. The CDR3 DNA is TGTGCCATCAAACCGGGACGGAATGACGAGCAGTACTTC.

This clonotype came up a few times. The chain recombines TRBV4-1 with TRBJ1-1, with 7 bases identical to TRBD1. After removal of 6 bases from V and 0 bases from J, the junction contained 4 bases not matched to a gene. Germline assignment: CDR1 MGHRA and CDR2 YSYEKL. This CDR3 has 14 amino acids. CDR3 DNA sequence: TGCGCCAGCAGTTGGGGACAGTTGAACACTGAAGCTTTCTTT. Its translation: CASSWGQLNTEAFF.

V and J are TRBV20-1 and TRBJ2-2; D gene uncertain. Trimming shortened V by 5 bases and J by 6 bases, and 10 bases separated the two germline ends. Germline CDR1 is DFQATT and CDR2 is SNEGSKA (reference sequence). The CDR3 runs 12 residues. As DNA, the CDR3 is TGCAGTGCTCCGTCACGGGCCGGGGAGCTGTTTTTT. Amino acids: CSAPSRAGELFF.

This clonotype was recorded at least ten times. The J gene is TRBJ1-1, the V gene TRBV28; D ambiguous. The CDR3 length is 15 residues. Germline-derived CDR1 and CDR2 are MDHEN and SYDVKM. The ends were cut back, 2 bases at V and 4 bases at J, with 14 bases in the middle. CDR3 residues: CASSLEKGLFTEAFF. DNA for the CDR3: TGTGCCAGCAGTTTAGAAAAAGGGTTGTTCACTGAAGCTTTCTTT. Complete variable domain (other parts from reference TRBV28 and TRBJ1-1): DVKVTQSSRYLVKRTGEKVFLECVQDMDHENMFWYRQDPGLGLRLIYFSYDVKMKEKGDIPEGYSVSREKKERFSLILESASTNQTSMYLCASSLEKGLFTEAFFGQGTRLTVV.

This clonotype was recorded a few times. The chain has TRBV2 and TRBJ1-5; D may be TRBD1 (5 bases). The CDR3 runs to 15 residues. V was clipped by 2 bases and J by 1 base, with 9 bases between them. The germline V gene encodes CDR1 SNHLY and CDR2 FYNNEI. Written as DNA, the CDR3 is TGTGCCAGCAGTGAAAGCCAGGGAAGCAATCAGCCCCAGCATTTT. Its protein is CASSESQGSNQPQHF.

This clonotype was seen a few times. The CDR3 coding sequence is TGTGCCAGCAAAGGCGAAGGGAAAGGAACCGGCACTGAAGCTTTCTTT. Translation gives CASKGEGKGTGTEAFF. V usage is TRBV6-2 or TRBV6-3 and J usage is TRBJ1-1, with D hard to call. The V gene lost 7 bases and the J gene lost 4 bases, with 22 bases spanning the gap. Germline V gives CDR1 MNHEY, CDR2 SVGEGT. There are 16 residues in the CDR3.

The J gene is TRBJ2-4, the V gene TRBV28, with D perhaps TRBD2 (6 bases). CDR3 length: 18 residues. V was pared by 6 bases and J by 6 bases, with 27 bases between. Germline V gene sequence: CDR1 MDHEN, CDR2 SYDVKM. In nucleotides, the CDR3 is TGTGCCAGCAGCTCTCTTAAAACGTGGGGGGATCGGGCAAACATTCAGTACTTC. Protein: CASSSLKTWGDRANIQYF.

In this sample, this clonotype turned up a few times. The J gene is TRBJ2-1, the V gene TRBV29-1, with TRBD1 matching 8 bases. The CDR3 is 14 amino acids. Germline V gene data show CDR1 as SQVTM and CDR2 as ANQGSEA. V lost 3 bases to trimming and J lost 7 bases; unmatched junction nucleotides: 8. Here the CDR3 reads CSVDRTGRRNEQFF. The CDR3 nucleotides read TGCAGCGTTGACAGGACAGGGCGGAGGAATGAGCAGTTCTTC.

This clonotype was seen only a few times. J is TRBJ2-5 and V is TRBV7-2; TRBD1 matches at 11 bases. The V segment lost 5 bases and the J segment 4 bases; nucleotides outside the gene matches: 12. Germline V gives CDR1 SGHTA, CDR2 FQGNSA. The CDR3 length is 17 residues. The CDR3 nucleotides read TGTGCCAGCAGCAAACCCGCTGGCGGGACAGGGGGAGAGACCCAGTACTTC. Translating it yields CASSKPAGGTGGETQYF.

This clonotype was seen only a few times. The rearrangement links TRBV11-2 to TRBJ2-2, with 7 bases fitting TRBD2. V trimming: 1 base; J trimming: 2 bases; junction bases outside the gene matches: 1. The CDR3 extends over 15 amino acids. Germline V gene data show CDR1 as SGHAT and CDR2 as FQNNGV. The CDR3 nucleotides are TGTGCCAGCAGCTTAGGGACTAGTAACACCGGGGAGCTGTTTTTT. It is translated as CASSLGTSNTGELFF.

This clonotype was recorded many times. CDR3 protein: CASSLRDRSTDTQYF. The DNA of the CDR3 is TGTGCCAGCAGTCTCCGGGACAGAAGCACAGATACGCAGTATTTT. The gene calls are TRBV28 and TRBJ2-3; 7 bases line up with TRBD1. The V and J ends lost 5 bases and 0 bases, in that order; junction bases with no gene match: 5. CDR1 MDHEN and CDR2 SYDVKM come from the germline V gene. This CDR3 has 15 residues.

Ten or more counts support this clonotype. This chain joins TRBV4-2 and TRBJ1-1, with TRBD1 identical over 8 bases. Germline CDR1 reads LGHNA; CDR2 reads YNFKEQ. J gave up 1 base and V 4 bases, and 5 bases lay outside the gene matches. The CDR3 covers 15 residues. As DNA, the CDR3 is TGTGCCAGCAGCCTCTGGACAGGGAGGAACACTGAAGCTTTCTTT. It is translated as CASSLWTGRNTEAFF.

This clonotype was counted a few times. V usage is TRBV24-1 and J usage is TRBJ2-7; TRBD2 might be the D (6 bases). Germline assignment: CDR1 KGHDR and CDR2 SFDVKD. The V end was cut by 3 bases, the J end by 7 bases, with 12 bases between. The CDR3 runs to 13 residues. The DNA for the CDR3 is TGTGCCACCAGTGATCCGGGGGTTGTGGAGCAGTACTTC. This translates into CATSDPGVVEQYF.

This clonotype has more than one count but fewer than ten. This chain uses TRBV7-9 with TRBJ2-3; possible D gene TRBD2, 5 bases. Germline V lookup: CDR1 SEHNR, CDR2 FQNEAQ (reference sequence). V lost 5 bases to trimming and J lost 2 bases, with 14 bases between them. This CDR3 is built from 15 residues. CDR3 DNA: TGTGCCAGCAGCCCGGCGGGCGGCCTCACAGATACGCAGTATTTT. Translating gives CASSPAGGLTDTQYF.

This clonotype appeared many times. This chain uses TRBV7-9 with TRBJ1-6, with 7 bases fitting TRBD1. The CDR3 is 15 residues long. J gave up 7 bases and V 6 bases, and 9 bases lay outside the gene matches. CDR1 and CDR2 from the germline V gene are SEHNR and FQNEAQ (reference sequence). The CDR3, as DNA: TGTGCCAGCAGTACTTATACAGGGGCAAATTCACCCCTCCACTTT. It yields the protein CASSTYTGANSPLHF.